The 17 T cell receptor beta chains below were found in one sample sequenced in a study of cytomegalovirus exposure and HLA in healthy donors. PCR used 60 Vbeta primers and 13 Jbeta primers. Sequenced by immunoSEQ multiplex PCR; TCRdb stores in-frame clones only, minus some. The sample has some 91,000 clones; about 78% are singletons. The sequenced sample was PBMCs. The receptors originated from a man in his forties or fifties in good health and CMV-seronegative.

The J gene is TRBJ2-7, the V gene TRBV5-4, with 9 positions matching TRBD2. V dropped 9 bases and J dropped 6; count of bases not matched to a gene: 13. This CDR3 spans 14 amino acids. The germline gives CDR1 SGHNT, CDR2 YYREEE (reference sequence). CDR3 nucleotide sequence: TGTGCCATCGCGGGGGTAGCGGGAGCAAGCGAGCAGTACTTC. As protein: CAIAGVAGASEQYF.

The J gene is TRBJ2-1, the V gene TRBV5-4; 8 bases are a match to TRBD1. J lost 6 bases, V lost 0 bases, and 2 bases had no gene match. The CDR3 runs to 14 residues. Germline V gene data show CDR1 as SGHNT and CDR2 as YYREEE (reference sequence). CDR3 loop: CASSLEDRVNEQFF. CDR3 bases: TGTGCCAGCAGCTTGGAGGACAGGGTCAATGAGCAGTTCTTC.

The chain combines TRBV2 with TRBJ2-3, with 8 bases that match TRBD2. The CDR3 has 16 residues. J lost 0 bases, V lost 7 bases, and 9 bases had no gene match. Germline V CDR1 and CDR2: SNHLY, FYNNEI. The CDR3 bases are TGTGCCAGCACCCTCAGAGCGGGGGCTAGCACAGATACGCAGTATTTT. It codes for CASTLRAGASTDTQYF.

This clone was recorded a few times. The chain links TRBV5-6 to TRBJ1-2; D not certain. V was clipped by 1 base and J by 8 bases, with 15 bases between them. The CDR3 consists of 14 residues. CDR1 SGHDT and CDR2 YYEEEE come from the germline V gene. CDR3 sequence (DNA): TGTGCCAGCAGCTTGAGCGACGGCGAGCTGGGCTACACCTTC. Its translation is CASSLSDGELGYTF. The full variable domain, in which reference TRBV5-6 and TRBJ1-2 provide the parts outside the CDR3, is DAGVTQSPTHLIKTRGQQVTLRCSPKSGHDTVSWYQQALGQGPQFIFQYYEEEERQRGNFPDRFSGHQFPNYSSELNVNALLLGDSALYLCASSLSDGELGYTFGSGTRLTVV.

This clone was observed a single time. The V gene is TRBV7-9, the J gene TRBJ2-3; 8 nucleotides match TRBD1. The V gene's germline CDR1 is SEHNR and CDR2 FQNEAQ (reference sequence). Losses at the gene ends were 2 bases for V and 5 bases for J; bases not matched to a gene: 6. This CDR3 contains 15 residues. CDR3 loop: CASSLYQGAEDTQYF. DNA for the CDR3: TGTGCCAGCAGCTTATACCAGGGGGCGGAAGATACGCAGTATTTT.

This clone has only a few counts. This chain connects TRBV25-1 to TRBJ2-1; 8 bases fit TRBD2. The CDR3 is 17 amino acids. With 1 base clipped from V and 4 bases from J, the junction kept 9 bases outside the gene matches. Looked up from germline, CDR1 is MGHDK and CDR2 is SYGVNS. CDR3 amino acids: CASSESVGSGKYNEQFF. The CDR3 nucleotides are TGTGCCAGCAGTGAATCTGTAGGTAGCGGGAAGTACAATGAGCAGTTCTTC. Drawing the rest from reference TRBV25-1 and TRBJ2-1, the complete variable domain is EADIYQTPRYLVIGTGKKITLECSQTMGHDKMYWYQQDPGMELHLIHYSYGVNSTEKGDLSSESTVSRIRTEHFPLTLESARPSHTSQYLCASSESVGSGKYNEQFFGPGTRLTVL.

The gene calls are TRBV18 and TRBJ2-3, with 10 bases fitting TRBD2. Per the germline V gene, CDR1 is KGHSH and CDR2 is LQKENI. Trimming took 3 bases from V and 0 from J; bases not matched to a gene: 9. This CDR3 has 18 amino acids. This chain's CDR3 is CASSPGATSGWSTDTQYF. In DNA form, the CDR3 reads TGTGCCAGCTCACCGGGCGCGACTAGCGGGTGGAGCACAGATACGCAGTATTTT.

This sequence joins TRBV2 and TRBJ2-1; D is unclear. Germline V gene sequence: CDR1 SNHLY, CDR2 FYNNEI. This CDR3 has 12 residues. The V gene lost 3 bases and the J gene lost 9 bases, with 9 bases spanning the gap. As DNA, the CDR3 is TGTGCCAGCAGTGACGGGTTGGGTGAGCAGTTCTTC. Translation gives CASSDGLGEQFF.

This chain connects TRBV5-4 to TRBJ2-2; 7 positions agree with TRBD1. The J segment lost 3 bases and the V segment lost 2 bases, leaving 4 bases of the junction unmatched. The CDR3 is made up of 15 amino acids. Germline V gene lookup returns CDR1 SGHNT and CDR2 YYREEE (reference sequence). The CDR3, as DNA: TGTGCCAGCAGCTTCGACAGGGTGGACACCGGGGAGCTGTTTTTT. Translated: CASSFDRVDTGELFF. The full variable domain, completed using reference TRBV5-4 and TRBJ2-2, is ETGVTQSPTHLIKTRGQQVTLRCSSQSGHNTVSWYQQALGQGPQFIFQYYREEENGRGNFPPRFSGLQFPNYSSELNVNALELDDSALYLCASSFDRVDTGELFFGEGSRLTVL.

The chain joins TRBV6-4 to TRBJ2-1; TRBD2 aligns across 10 bases. Germline V gene data show CDR1 as MRHNA and CDR2 as SNTAGT. V was pared by 0 bases and J by 5 bases, with 1 base of the junction left unmatched. The CDR3 runs to 15 residues. CDR3 region: CASSDSLAGHNEQFF. In DNA form, the CDR3 reads TGTGCCAGCAGTGACTCACTAGCGGGACACAATGAGCAGTTCTTC.

J is TRBJ1-1 and V is TRBV30; D remains ambiguous. Germline values: CDR1 GTSNPN, CDR2 SVGIG (reference sequence). Trimming pared 1 base from V and 10 bases from J, leaving 16 bases between. This CDR3 comprises 13 residues. The CDR3 reads CAWSGAALIGAFF. The CDR3 bases are TGTGCCTGGAGTGGGGCAGCTTTAATCGGAGCTTTCTTT. Together with reference TRBV30 and TRBJ1-1, the CDR3 gives the full variable domain: SQTIHQWPATLVQPVGSPLSLECTVEGTSNPNLYWYRQAAGRGLQLLFYSVGIGQISSEVPQNLSASRPQDRQFILSSKKLLLSDSGFYLCAWSGAALIGAFFGQGTRLTVV.

This clone was counted between two and nine times. The chain is built from TRBV5-1 and TRBJ2-7; 7 nucleotides align to TRBD2. The J segment lost 3 bases and the V segment lost 3 bases, leaving 9 bases of the junction unmatched. The CDR3 length is 15 residues. Germline V CDR1 and CDR2: SGHRS, YFSETQ. The CDR3 nucleotides read TGCGCCAGCAGCTCGACCCCAGCGGGGTTCTACGAGCAGTACTTC. Translating it yields CASSSTPAGFYEQYF.

J is TRBJ1-5 and V is TRBV19; 7 bases are a match to TRBD1. V shed 1 base and J 5 bases; nucleotides not matched to a gene: 8. Per germline, CDR1 LNHDA and CDR2 SQIVND (reference sequence). The CDR3 consists of 16 residues. The CDR3 nucleotides are TGTGCCAGTAGTATAGGGGCAGGGGGGAAGGATCAGCCCCAGCATTTT. Protein product: CASSIGAGGKDQPQHF.

V usage is TRBV28 and J usage is TRBJ2-7; D gene ambiguous. V was clipped by 2 bases and J by 7 bases, with 15 bases between them. CDR1 MDHEN and CDR2 SYDVKM come from the germline V gene. This CDR3 has 14 residues. This CDR3 is CASSLGEAPREQYF. In DNA form, the CDR3 reads TGTGCCAGCAGTTTAGGTGAGGCGCCTCGGGAGCAGTACTTC. The variable domain in full, completed from reference TRBV28 and TRBJ2-7, reads DVKVTQSSRYLVKRTGEKVFLECVQDMDHENMFWYRQDPGLGLRLIYFSYDVKMKEKGDIPEGYSVSREKKERFSLILESASTNQTSMYLCASSLGEAPREQYFGPGTRLTVT.

The chain couples TRBV7-3 to TRBJ1-1; D might be TRBD1 (6 bases). Germline values: CDR1 SGHTA, CDR2 FQGTGA. The length of the CDR3 is 15 residues. V lost 5 bases, J lost 4 bases, and 17 bases lay in between. The chain's CDR3 is CASSPGGQGSTEAFF. For the CDR3, the DNA is TGTGCCAGCAGCCCAGGAGGCCAGGGGAGCACTGAAGCTTTCTTT.

V is TRBV28 and J is TRBJ1-5; 7 nucleotides line up with TRBD1. The CDR3 contains 15 residues. From germline, CDR1 is MDHEN and CDR2 SYDVKM. V was pared by 4 bases and J by 1 base, with 4 bases of the junction left unmatched. The CDR3 is CASSSRQGSNQPQHF. The CDR3 DNA sequence: TGTGCCAGCAGTTCCCGACAGGGCAGCAATCAGCCCCAGCATTTT.

The chain links TRBV5-1 to TRBJ2-1; possibly TRBD2 for D (5 bases). V was trimmed by 5 bases and J by 4 bases, leaving 13 bases between them. The germline V gene has CDR1 SGHRS and CDR2 YFSETQ. CDR3 length: 14 amino acids. The CDR3 DNA follows: TGCGCCAGCAGTAGCGTGGAACGGTACAATGAGCAGTTCTTC. It encodes CASSSVERYNEQFF. The full variable domain, its missing parts supplied by reference TRBV5-1 and TRBJ2-1, is KAGVTQTPRYLIKTRGQQVTLSCSPISGHRSVSWYQQTPGQGLQFLFEYFSETQRNKGNFPGRFSGRQFSNSRSEMNVSTLELGDSALYLCASSSVERYNEQFFGPGTRLTVL.